These T cell receptor beta chains were read from a single sample in a study of T cell responses to AZD1222 COVID-19 vaccine. The data were produced by immunoSEQ multiplex PCR, yet TCRdb's version contains in-frame clones alone and is incomplete. Of approximately 150,000 clones in the sample, less than 95% were seen once. Source: peripheral blood, taken on day 0 of AZD1222 vaccination. These TCRs come from an adult in good health. CDR3s include the opening cysteine and the closing phenylalanine or tryptophan. D genes are given only for firm matches. The listing skips clone size in some rows; elsewhere it reads once, few, many or a size class.

clone_size	v_call	d_call	j_call	cdr3_aa	cdr3_nt
.	TRBV30	.	TRBJ2-1	CAWCRGGTAYEQFF	TGTGCCTGGTGCAGGGGGGGGACAGCTTATGAGCAGTTCTTC
.	TRBV4-3	.	TRBJ1-1	CASSQGHDRNTEAFF	TGCGCCAGCAGCCAAGGCCATGACAGGAACACTGAAGCTTTCTTT
.	TRBV10-3	TRBD1	TRBJ1-1	CAIDGTGGGTEAFF	TGTGCCATCGACGGGACAGGGGGAGGCACTGAAGCTTTCTTT
few	TRBV28	TRBD1	TRBJ1-5	CASPYGEDRGTQPQHF	TGTGCCAGCCCATATGGAGAGGACAGGGGGACGCAGCCCCAGCATTTT
.	TRBV6-5	TRBD1	TRBJ2-4	CASSAGQAKNIQYF	TGTGCCAGCAGCGCAGGACAGGCGAAAAACATTCAGTACTTC
.	TRBV12-5	TRBD1	TRBJ2-2	CASGSNRGPTSDGELFF	TGTGCTAGTGGTTCAAACAGGGGCCCCACCTCGGACGGGGAGCTGTTTTTT
once	TRBV19	.	TRBJ1-4	CASSYLEGKLFF	TGTGCCAGTAGTTACCTGGAGGGCAAACTGTTTTTT
.	TRBV15	TRBD2	TRBJ2-1	CATNSGRGFYNEQFF	TGTGCCACCAACAGCGGGAGGGGATTCTACAATGAGCAGTTCTTC
.	TRBV30	.	TRBJ1-2	CAWSGTLFRDTYGYTF	TGTGCCTGGAGTGGGACCCTTTTTAGGGACACCTATGGCTACACCTTC
.	TRBV6-5	.	TRBJ2-7	CASSYGGASVYEQYF	TGTGCCAGCAGTTACGGGGGGGCGAGTGTGTACGAGCAGTACTTC
.	TRBV19	TRBD1	TRBJ2-5	CASSQLRTGLQETQYF	TGTGCCAGTAGTCAACTCCGGACAGGCCTCCAAGAGACCCAGTACTTC
.	TRBV19	TRBD2	TRBJ2-2	CASYRGVWLAGENGELFF	TGTGCCAGTTATCGGGGGGTATGGCTAGCGGGAGAAAACGGGGAGCTGTTTTTT
.	TRBV6-5	.	TRBJ1-2	CASSYSGRIYGYTF	TGTGCCAGCAGTTACTCTGGTCGTATCTATGGCTACACCTTC
.	TRBV4-2	TRBD1	TRBJ2-3	CASSQEGQSTDTQYF	TGTGCCAGCAGCCAAGAGGGACAGAGCACAGATACGCAGTATTTT
.	TRBV5-8	TRBD1	TRBJ1-3	CASSVGDSSSGNTIYF	TGTGCCAGCAGCGTGGGGGACAGCAGCTCTGGAAACACCATATATTTT
.	TRBV30	.	TRBJ1-5	CAWSVNRDQPQHF	TGTGCCTGGAGTGTCAACAGGGATCAGCCCCAGCATTTT
.	TRBV2	TRBD1	TRBJ1-2	CASSVDRGGSGYTF	TGTGCCAGCAGTGTCGACAGGGGGGGCAGTGGCTACACCTTC
.	TRBV4-3	TRBD2	TRBJ2-7	CASSQYVGTSGYEQYF	TGCGCCAGCAGCCAATACGTGGGGACTAGCGGCTACGAGCAGTACTTC
.	TRBV7-9	TRBD1	TRBJ2-2	CASSPLRQGAYNTGELFF	TGTGCCAGCAGCCCCCTCAGACAGGGCGCCTATAACACCGGGGAGCTGTTTTTT
.	TRBV7-9	TRBD1	TRBJ1-5	CASSPGAGGSNQPQHF	TGTGCCAGCAGCCCCGGTGCAGGGGGTAGCAATCAGCCCCAGCATTTT
.	TRBV4-3	TRBD1	TRBJ1-4	CASSRSPGQTNEKLFF	TGCGCCAGCAGCCGCTCACCGGGACAGACTAATGAAAAACTGTTTTTT
.	TRBV7-9	.	TRBJ1-1	CASSLDLGTTVNTEAFF	TGTGCCAGCAGCTTAGATTTGGGGACGACCGTTAACACTGAAGCTTTCTTT
.	TRBV18	TRBD1	TRBJ1-1	CASSLGQGNTEAFF	TGTGCCAGCTCCCTCGGACAGGGTAACACTGAAGCTTTCTTT
.	TRBV19	.	TRBJ1-1	CASTGGGLNTEAFF	TGTGCCAGTACCGGGGGTGGATTAAACACTGAAGCTTTCTTT
.	TRBV2	.	TRBJ1-5	CASSEVDSNQPQHF	TGTGCCAGCAGTGAGGTGGATAGCAATCAGCCCCAGCATTTT
.	TRBV5-1	.	TRBJ1-3	CASSPAGSDSGNTIYF	TGCGCCAGCAGCCCCGCAGGGTCCGACTCTGGAAACACCATATATTTT
.	TRBV3-1/TRBV3-2	.	TRBJ1-6	CASSQGQINSPLHF	TGTGCCAGCAGCCAAGGACAGATTAATTCACCCCTCCACTTT
.	TRBV7-9	.	TRBJ1-6	CASSPDGRANSPLHF	TGTGCCAGCAGCCCGGATGGGAGAGCTAATTCACCCCTCCACTTT
.	TRBV18	TRBD2	TRBJ2-3	CASSPAAGGSKDTQYF	TGTGCCAGCTCACCAGCGGCGGGAGGGTCCAAAGATACGCAGTATTTT
.	TRBV11-2	.	TRBJ1-1	CASSLGGGAAFF	TGTGCCAGCAGCTTAGGGGGGGGTGCGGCTTTCTTT
.	TRBV28	TRBD1	TRBJ1-1	CASSSRGFDEAFF	TGTGCCAGCAGTTCCAGGGGGTTTGATGAAGCTTTCTTT
.	TRBV7-9	TRBD1	TRBJ1-5	CASSADRGQPQHF	TGTGCCAGCAGCGCAGACAGGGGGCAGCCCCAGCATTTT
.	TRBV12-5	.	TRBJ2-2	CASGLTQQGNGELFF	TGTGCTAGTGGTTTGACCCAGCAGGGTAACGGGGAGCTGTTTTTT
.	TRBV11-3	TRBD2	TRBJ2-1	CASSYTALAGGGSYNEQFF	TGTGCCAGCAGTTATACAGCGCTAGCGGGAGGGGGGTCCTACAATGAGCAGTTCTTC
.	TRBV4-1	.	TRBJ1-1	CASRRAANTEAFF	TGCGCCAGCAGGCGGGCGGCGAACACTGAAGCTTTCTTT
.	TRBV30	.	TRBJ1-1	CARRTGNTEAFF	TGTGCCCGTCGGACGGGGAACACTGAAGCTTTCTTT
.	TRBV11-2	.	TRBJ2-2	CASSLWDLNTGELFF	TGTGCCAGCAGCTTATGGGACTTGAACACCGGGGAGCTGTTTTTT
once	TRBV9	TRBD1	TRBJ1-1	CASSVTSGGTEAFF	TGTGCCAGCAGCGTAACGTCAGGGGGCACTGAAGCTTTCTTT
.	TRBV4-2	TRBD2	TRBJ2-7	CASSPGLGDYEQYF	TGTGCCAGCAGCCCGGGACTAGGGGACTACGAGCAGTACTTC
.	TRBV15	.	TRBJ1-3	CATSRGSRDTIYF	TGTGCCACCAGCAGAGGGTCAAGGGACACCATATATTTT
.	TRBV28	.	TRBJ1-2	CASRRRQGYTF	TGTGCCAGCAGGAGACGACAGGGCTACACCTTC
.	TRBV5-6	.	TRBJ2-2	CASSLGGSWGVLFF	TGTGCCAGCAGCTTGGGAGGTTCCTGGGGAGTGCTGTTTTTT
.	TRBV27	.	TRBJ1-5	CASSFGGGAYSNQPQHF	TGTGCCAGCAGTTTTGGCGGGGGGGCGTATAGCAATCAGCCCCAGCATTTT
once	TRBV28	.	TRBJ2-1	CASSYRLRGRGYEQFF	TGTGCCAGCAGCTACCGACTTAGAGGGAGAGGCTATGAGCAGTTCTTC
.	TRBV5-4	.	TRBJ2-3	CASSLASMGAPNTDTQYF	TGTGCCAGCAGCTTGGCCTCTATGGGCGCCCCTAACACAGATACGCAGTATTTT
.	TRBV30	.	TRBJ1-2	CAGWGARHGYTF	TGTGCCGGGTGGGGGGCTCGACATGGCTACACCTTC
.	TRBV28	.	TRBJ1-5	CASSLGFGQRDNQPQHF	TGTGCCAGCAGCTTAGGATTCGGACAGAGGGACAATCAGCCCCAGCATTTT
.	TRBV12-3/TRBV12-4	TRBD1	TRBJ1-1	CASTGDRDTEAFF	TGTGCCAGCACCGGGGACAGGGACACTGAAGCTTTCTTT
.	TRBV5-5	.	TRBJ2-3	CASSLDTSTDTQYF	TGTGCCAGCAGCCTGGACACTAGCACAGATACGCAGTATTTT
.	TRBV12-2	.	TRBJ1-3	CASRRGPAGNTIYF	TGTGCAAGTCGGAGGGGCCCCGCTGGAAACACCATATATTTT
.	TRBV5-4	.	TRBJ2-5	CASSLAGSHQETQYF	TGTGCCAGCAGCTTGGCCGGGAGCCATCAAGAGACCCAGTACTTC